This T cell receptor (beta chain) stems from a study of regulatory T cells in long-lasting Graves disease. Deletions cut 3 bases from V and 6 bases from J, with 15 bases between. The CDR3 loop spans 14 amino acids. Looked up from germline, CDR1 is GTSNPN and CDR2 is SVGIG (reference sequence). According to the study, TCR beta libraries were built with iRepertoire HTBI primers and CDR3-region Arm-PCR. MiXCR, applied by TCRdb to the multiplex PCR reads, yields one record per CDR3 protein. The sample lists approximately 350,000 distinct CDR3 sequences, roughly 16% seen once, with 20% in the top ten. The time point is: newly diagnosed GD, antithyroid drugs for less than 3 months. Isolated PBMC RNA provided the starting material for the TCR library. Details on this clonotype: The antigen is unknown.

Points from the study as a whole: TCR diversity was lower in persistent than newly diagnosed Graves' disease.

In addition, the sample was reused for a study of T cells in Graves' hyperthyroidism and ophthalmopathy.

This receptor was taken from a woman under 30 with Graves disease. The gene calls are TRBV30 and TRBJ2-1; tentatively, D is TRBD1 (6 bases). The source was peripheral blood mononuclear cells (PBMCs), collected at new diagnosis, from a patient treated with antithyroid drugs. This chain's CDR3 is CAWRATGSGNEQFF. The CDR3 DNA reads TGTGCCTGGAGGGCGACAGGTTCGGGCAATGAGCAGTTCTTC. The full variable domain, its missing parts supplied by reference TRBV30 and TRBJ2-1, is SQTIHQWPATLVQPVGSPLSLECTVEGTSNPNLYWYRQAAGRGLQLLFYSVGIGQISSEVPQNLSASRPQDRQFILSSKKLLLSDSGFYLCAWRATGSGNEQFFGPGTRLTVL.